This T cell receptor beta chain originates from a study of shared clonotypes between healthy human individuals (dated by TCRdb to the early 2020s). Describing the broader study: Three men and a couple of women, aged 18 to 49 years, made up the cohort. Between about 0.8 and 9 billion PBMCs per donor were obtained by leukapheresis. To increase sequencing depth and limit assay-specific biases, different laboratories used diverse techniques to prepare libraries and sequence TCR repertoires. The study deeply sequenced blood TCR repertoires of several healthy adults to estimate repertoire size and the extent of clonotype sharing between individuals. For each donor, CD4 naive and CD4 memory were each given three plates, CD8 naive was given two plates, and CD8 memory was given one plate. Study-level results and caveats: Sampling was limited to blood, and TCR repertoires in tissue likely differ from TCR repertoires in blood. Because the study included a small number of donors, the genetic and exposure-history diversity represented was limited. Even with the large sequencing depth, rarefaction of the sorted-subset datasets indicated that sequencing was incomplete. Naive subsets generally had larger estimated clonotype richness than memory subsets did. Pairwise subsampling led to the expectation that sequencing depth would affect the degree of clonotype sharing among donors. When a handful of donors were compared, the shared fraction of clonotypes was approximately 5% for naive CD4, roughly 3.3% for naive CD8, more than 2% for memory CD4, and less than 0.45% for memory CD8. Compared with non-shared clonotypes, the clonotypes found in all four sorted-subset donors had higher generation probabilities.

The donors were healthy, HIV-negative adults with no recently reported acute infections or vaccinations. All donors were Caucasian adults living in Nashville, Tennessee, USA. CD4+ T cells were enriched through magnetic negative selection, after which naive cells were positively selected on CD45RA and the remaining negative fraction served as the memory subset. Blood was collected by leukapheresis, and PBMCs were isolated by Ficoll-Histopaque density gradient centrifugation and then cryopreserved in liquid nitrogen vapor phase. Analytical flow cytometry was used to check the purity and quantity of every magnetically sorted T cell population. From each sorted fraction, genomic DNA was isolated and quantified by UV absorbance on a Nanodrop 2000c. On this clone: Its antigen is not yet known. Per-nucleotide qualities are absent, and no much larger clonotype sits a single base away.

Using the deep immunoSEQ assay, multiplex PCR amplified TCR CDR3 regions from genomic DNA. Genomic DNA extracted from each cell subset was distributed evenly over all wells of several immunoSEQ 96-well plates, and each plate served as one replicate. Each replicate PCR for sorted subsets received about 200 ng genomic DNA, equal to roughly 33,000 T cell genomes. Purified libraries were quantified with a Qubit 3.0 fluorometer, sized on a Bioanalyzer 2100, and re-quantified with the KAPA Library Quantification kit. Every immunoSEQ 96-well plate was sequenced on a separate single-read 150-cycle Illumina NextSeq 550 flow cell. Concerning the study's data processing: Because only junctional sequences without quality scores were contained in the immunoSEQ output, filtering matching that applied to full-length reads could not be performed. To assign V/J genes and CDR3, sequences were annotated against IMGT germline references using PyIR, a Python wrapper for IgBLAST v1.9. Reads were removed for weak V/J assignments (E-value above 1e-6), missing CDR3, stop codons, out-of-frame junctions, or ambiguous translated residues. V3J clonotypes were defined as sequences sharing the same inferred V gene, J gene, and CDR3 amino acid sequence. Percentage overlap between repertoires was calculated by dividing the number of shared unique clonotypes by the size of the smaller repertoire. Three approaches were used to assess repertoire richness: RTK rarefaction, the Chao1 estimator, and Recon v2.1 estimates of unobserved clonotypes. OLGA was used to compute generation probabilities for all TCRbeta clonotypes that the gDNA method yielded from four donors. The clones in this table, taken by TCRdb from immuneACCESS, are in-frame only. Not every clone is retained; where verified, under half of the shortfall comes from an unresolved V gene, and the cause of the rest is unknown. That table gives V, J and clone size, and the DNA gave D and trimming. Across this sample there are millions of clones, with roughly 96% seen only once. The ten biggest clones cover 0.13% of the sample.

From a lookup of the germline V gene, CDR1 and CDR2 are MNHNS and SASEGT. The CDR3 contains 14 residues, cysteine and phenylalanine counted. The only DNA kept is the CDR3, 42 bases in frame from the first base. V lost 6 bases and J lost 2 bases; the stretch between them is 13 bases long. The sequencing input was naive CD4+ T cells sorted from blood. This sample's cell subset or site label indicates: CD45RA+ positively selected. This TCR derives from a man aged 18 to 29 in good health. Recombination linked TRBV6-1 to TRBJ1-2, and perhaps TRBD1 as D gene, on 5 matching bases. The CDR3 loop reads CASSTTGSNYGYTF. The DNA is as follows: TGTGCCAGCAGCACAACAGGCTCCAACTATGGCTACACCTTC.